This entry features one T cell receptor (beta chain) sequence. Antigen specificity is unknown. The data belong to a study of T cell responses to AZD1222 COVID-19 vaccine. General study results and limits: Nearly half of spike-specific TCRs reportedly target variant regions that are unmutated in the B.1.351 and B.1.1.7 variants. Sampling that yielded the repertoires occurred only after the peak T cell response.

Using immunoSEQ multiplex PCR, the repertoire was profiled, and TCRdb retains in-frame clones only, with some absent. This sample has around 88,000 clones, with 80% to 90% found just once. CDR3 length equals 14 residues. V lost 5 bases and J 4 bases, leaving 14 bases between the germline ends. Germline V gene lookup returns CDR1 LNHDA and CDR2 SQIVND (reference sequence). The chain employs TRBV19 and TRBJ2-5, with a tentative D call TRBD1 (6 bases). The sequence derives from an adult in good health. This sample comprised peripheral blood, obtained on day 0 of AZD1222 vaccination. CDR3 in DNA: TGTGCCAGTAGTCCCAGGGGCCAAGGAGAGACCCAGTACTTC. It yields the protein CASSPRGQGETQYF.